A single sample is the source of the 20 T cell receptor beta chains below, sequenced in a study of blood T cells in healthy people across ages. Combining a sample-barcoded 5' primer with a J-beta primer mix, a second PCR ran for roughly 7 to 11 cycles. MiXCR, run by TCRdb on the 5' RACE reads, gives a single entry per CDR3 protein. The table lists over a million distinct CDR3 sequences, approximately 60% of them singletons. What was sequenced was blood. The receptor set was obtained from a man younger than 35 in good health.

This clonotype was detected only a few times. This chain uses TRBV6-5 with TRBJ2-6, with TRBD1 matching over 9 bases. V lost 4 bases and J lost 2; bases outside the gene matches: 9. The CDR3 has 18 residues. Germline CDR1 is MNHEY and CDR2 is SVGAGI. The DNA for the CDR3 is TGTGCCAGCAGTTTCCGGGACAGGGTTTTTGCTGGGGCCAACGTCCTGACTTTC. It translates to CASSFRDRVFAGANVLTF.

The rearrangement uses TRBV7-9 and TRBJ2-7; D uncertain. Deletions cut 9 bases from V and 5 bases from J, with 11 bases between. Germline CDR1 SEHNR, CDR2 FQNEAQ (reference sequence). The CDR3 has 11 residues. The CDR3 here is CASPYWDEQYF. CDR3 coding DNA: TGTGCCAGTCCGTACTGGGACGAGCAGTACTTC.

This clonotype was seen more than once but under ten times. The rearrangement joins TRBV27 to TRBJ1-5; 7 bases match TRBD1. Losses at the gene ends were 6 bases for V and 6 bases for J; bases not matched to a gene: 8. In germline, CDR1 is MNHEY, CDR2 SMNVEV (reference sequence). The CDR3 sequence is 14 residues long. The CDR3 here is CASSPTGAFQPQHF. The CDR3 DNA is TGTGCCAGCAGCCCCACAGGGGCGTTTCAGCCCCAGCATTTT.

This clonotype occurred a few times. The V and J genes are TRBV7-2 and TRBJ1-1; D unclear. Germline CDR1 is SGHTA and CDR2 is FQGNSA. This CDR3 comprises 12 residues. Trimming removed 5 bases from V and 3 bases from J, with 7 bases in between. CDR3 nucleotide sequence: TGTGCCAGCAGCCAGAGATACACTGAAGCTTTCTTT. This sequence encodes CASSQRYTEAFF.

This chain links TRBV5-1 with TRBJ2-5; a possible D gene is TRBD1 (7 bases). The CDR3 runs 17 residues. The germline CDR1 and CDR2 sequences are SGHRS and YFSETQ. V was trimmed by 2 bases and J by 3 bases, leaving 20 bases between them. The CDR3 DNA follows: TGCGCCAGCAGCTTCCTTCCAGGAGGGGACAGTAAAGAGACCCAGTACTTC. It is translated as CASSFLPGGDSKETQYF.

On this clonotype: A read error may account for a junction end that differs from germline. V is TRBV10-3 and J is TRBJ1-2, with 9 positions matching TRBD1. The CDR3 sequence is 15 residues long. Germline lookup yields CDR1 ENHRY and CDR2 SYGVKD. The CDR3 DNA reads TGTGCCATCAGTACCATGGGACAGGGAATAGATGGCCACACCTTC. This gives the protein CAISTMGQGIDGHTF.

The CDR3 sequence: CASSFGQANQPQHF. The CDR3 DNA follows: TGTGCCAGCAGTTTTGGACAGGCAAATCAGCCCCAGCATTTT. The rearrangement uses TRBV6-5 and TRBJ1-5, with 7 bases that match TRBD1. With 4 bases clipped from V and 4 bases from J, the junction kept 4 bases outside the gene matches. In germline, CDR1 is MNHEY, CDR2 SVGAGI. The CDR3 has 14 residues.

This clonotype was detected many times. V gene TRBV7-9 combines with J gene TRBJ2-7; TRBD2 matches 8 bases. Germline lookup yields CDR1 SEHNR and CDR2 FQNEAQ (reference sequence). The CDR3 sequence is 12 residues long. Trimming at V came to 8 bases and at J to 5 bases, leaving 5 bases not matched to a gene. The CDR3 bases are TGTGCCAGCGAGGGACTAGGGAACGAGCAGTACTTC. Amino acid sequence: CASEGLGNEQYF.

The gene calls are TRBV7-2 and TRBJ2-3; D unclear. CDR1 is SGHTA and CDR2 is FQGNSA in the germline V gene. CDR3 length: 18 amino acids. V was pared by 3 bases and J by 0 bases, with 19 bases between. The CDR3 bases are TGTGCCAGCAGCTTGACGACCGCGGTCGGGCTTAGCACAGATACGCAGTATTTT. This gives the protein CASSLTTAVGLSTDTQYF.

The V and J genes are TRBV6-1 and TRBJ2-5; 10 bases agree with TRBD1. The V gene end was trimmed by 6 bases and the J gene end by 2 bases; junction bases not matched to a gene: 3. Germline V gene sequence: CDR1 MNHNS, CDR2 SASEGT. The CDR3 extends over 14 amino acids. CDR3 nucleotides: TGTGCCAGCAGGGACAGGGGGTCGCAAGAGACCCAGTACTTC. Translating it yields CASRDRGSQETQYF.

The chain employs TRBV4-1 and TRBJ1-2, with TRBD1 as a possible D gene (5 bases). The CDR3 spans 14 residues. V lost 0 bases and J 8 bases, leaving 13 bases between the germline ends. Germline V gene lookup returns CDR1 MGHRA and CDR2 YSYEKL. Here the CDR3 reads CASSQESGLYGYTF. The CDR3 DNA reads TGCGCCAGCAGCCAAGAATCGGGACTCTACGGCTACACCTTC.

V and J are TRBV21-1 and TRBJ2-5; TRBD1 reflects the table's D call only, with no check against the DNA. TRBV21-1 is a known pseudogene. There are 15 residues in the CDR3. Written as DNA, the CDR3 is TGTGCCAGCAGCAAACCCCGGGACCCACAAGAGACCCAGTACTTC. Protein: CASSKPRDPQETQYF.

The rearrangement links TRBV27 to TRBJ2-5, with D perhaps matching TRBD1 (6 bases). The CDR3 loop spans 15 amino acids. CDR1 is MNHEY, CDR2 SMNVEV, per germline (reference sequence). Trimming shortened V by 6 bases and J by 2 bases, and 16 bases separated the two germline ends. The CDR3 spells CASRDHRVGQETQYF. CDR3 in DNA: TGTGCCAGCAGGGACCACAGGGTGGGGCAAGAGACCCAGTACTTC.

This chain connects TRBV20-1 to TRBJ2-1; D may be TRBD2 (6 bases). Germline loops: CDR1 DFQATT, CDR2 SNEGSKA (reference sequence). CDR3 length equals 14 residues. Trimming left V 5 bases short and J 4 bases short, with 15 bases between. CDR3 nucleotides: TGCAGTGCTCTCCCGGCTAGCGTTTACAATGAGCAGTTCTTC. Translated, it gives CSALPASVYNEQFF.

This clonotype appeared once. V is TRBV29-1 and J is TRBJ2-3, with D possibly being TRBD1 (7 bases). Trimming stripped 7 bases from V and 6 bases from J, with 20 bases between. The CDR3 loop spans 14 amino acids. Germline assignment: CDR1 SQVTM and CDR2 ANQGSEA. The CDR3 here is CSGGQRVSGDTQYF. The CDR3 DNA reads TGCAGCGGGGGACAGCGGGTCTCCGGTGATACGCAGTATTTT.

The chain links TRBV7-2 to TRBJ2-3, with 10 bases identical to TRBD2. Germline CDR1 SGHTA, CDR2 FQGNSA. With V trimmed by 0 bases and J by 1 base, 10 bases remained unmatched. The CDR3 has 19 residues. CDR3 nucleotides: TGTGCCAGCAGCTTAGCGCTACGCCTAGCGGGAGTGGGCACAGATACGCAGTATTTT. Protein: CASSLALRLAGVGTDTQYF.

The DNA of the CDR3 is TGTGCCAGCAGTTTAAGGGGACATTCGTACGAGCAGTACTTC. Translating it yields CASSLRGHSYEQYF. The chain recombines TRBV28 with TRBJ2-5; tentatively, D is TRBD1 (6 bases). The closer fit of TRBJ2-7 to the DNA end suggests the J call may be wrong. The germline V gene has CDR1 MDHEN and CDR2 SYDVKM. The CDR3 has 14 amino acids.

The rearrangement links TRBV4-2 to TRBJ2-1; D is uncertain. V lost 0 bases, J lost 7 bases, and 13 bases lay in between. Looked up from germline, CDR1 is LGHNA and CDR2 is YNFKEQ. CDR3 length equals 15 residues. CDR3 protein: CASSQEVAPTNEQFF. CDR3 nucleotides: TGTGCCAGCAGCCAAGAGGTTGCCCCAACTAATGAGCAGTTCTTC.

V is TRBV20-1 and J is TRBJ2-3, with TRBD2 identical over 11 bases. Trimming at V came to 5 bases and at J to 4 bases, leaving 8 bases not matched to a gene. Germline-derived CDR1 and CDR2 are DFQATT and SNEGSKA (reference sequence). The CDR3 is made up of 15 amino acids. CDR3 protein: CSAALAGGSSDTQYF. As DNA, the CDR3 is TGCAGTGCTGCATTAGCGGGAGGGAGTTCAGATACGCAGTATTTT.

The CDR3 region has the DNA TGTGCCAGCAGTTTATGGGGGGGCCGCACAGATACGCAGTATTTT. Amino acid sequence: CASSLWGGRTDTQYF. The chain has TRBV12-3 or TRBV12-4 and TRBJ2-3, with D tentatively TRBD2 (7 bases). The V and J ends lost 2 bases and 1 base respectively, with 10 bases between them. This CDR3 is 15 amino acids long.